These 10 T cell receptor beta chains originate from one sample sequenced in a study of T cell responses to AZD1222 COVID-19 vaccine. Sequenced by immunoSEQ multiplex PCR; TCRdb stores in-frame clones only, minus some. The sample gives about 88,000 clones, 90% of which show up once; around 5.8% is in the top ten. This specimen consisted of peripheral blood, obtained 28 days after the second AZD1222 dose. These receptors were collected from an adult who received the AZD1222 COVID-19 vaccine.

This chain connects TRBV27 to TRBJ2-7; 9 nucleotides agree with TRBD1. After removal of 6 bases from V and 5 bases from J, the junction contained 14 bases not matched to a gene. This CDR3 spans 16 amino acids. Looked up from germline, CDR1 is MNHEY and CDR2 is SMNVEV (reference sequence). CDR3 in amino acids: CASSHKPRDRVNEQYF. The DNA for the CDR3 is TGTGCCAGCAGCCACAAACCCCGGGACAGGGTCAACGAGCAGTACTTC.

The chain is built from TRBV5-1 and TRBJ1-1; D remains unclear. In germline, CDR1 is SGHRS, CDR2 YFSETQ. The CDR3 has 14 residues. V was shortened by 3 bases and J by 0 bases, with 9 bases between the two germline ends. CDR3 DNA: TGCGCCAGCAGCTCAATGATCATGAACACTGAAGCTTTCTTT. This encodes CASSSMIMNTEAFF.

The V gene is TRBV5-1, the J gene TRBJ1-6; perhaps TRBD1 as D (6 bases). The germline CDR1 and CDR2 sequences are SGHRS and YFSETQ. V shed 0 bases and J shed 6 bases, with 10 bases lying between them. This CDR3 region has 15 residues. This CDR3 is CASSLATGINSPLHF. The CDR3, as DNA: TGCGCCAGCAGCTTGGCGACAGGAATTAATTCACCCCTCCACTTT.

Written as DNA, the CDR3 is TGCGCCAGCAGTGATTCGCGCGGGGACGTGTCCTACAATGAGCAGTTCTTC. It encodes CASSDSRGDVSYNEQFF. This chain connects TRBV10-2 to TRBJ2-1; possible D gene TRBD2, 6 bases. The CDR3 loop spans 17 amino acids. Looked up from germline, CDR1 is WSHSY and CDR2 is SAAADI. V was shortened by 3 bases and J by 1 base, with 16 bases between the two germline ends.

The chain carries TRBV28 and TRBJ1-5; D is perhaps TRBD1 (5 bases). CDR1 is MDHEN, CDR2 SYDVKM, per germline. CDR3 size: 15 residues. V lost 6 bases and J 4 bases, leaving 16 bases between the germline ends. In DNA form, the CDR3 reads TGTGCCAGCAGACCCCCGGCGGGGGAAAATCAGCCCCAGCATTTT. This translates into CASRPPAGENQPQHF.

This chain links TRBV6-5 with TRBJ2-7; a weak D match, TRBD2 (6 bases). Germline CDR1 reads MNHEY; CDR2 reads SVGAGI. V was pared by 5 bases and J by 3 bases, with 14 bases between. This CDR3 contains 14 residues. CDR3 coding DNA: TGTGCCAGCAGTCCCCGGGGGTTGGTCTACGAGCAGTACTTC. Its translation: CASSPRGLVYEQYF.

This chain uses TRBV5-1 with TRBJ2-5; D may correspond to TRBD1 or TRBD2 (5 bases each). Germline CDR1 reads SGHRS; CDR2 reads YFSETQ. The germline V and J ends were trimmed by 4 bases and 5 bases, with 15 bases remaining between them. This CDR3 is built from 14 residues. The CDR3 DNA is TGCGCCAGCAGCCGGATCACAGGAGGCGAGACCCAGTACTTC. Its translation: CASSRITGGETQYF.

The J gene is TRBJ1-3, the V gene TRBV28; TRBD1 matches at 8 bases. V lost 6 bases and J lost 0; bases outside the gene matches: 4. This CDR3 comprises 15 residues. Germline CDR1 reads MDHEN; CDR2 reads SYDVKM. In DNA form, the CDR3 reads TGTGCCAGCAGACCACAGGGGGGCTCTGGAAACACCATATATTTT. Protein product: CASRPQGGSGNTIYF.

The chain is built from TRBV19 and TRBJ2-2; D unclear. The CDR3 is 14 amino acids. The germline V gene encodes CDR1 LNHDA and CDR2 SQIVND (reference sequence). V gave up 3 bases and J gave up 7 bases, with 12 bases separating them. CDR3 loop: CASSILRPGGELFF. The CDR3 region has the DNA TGTGCCAGTAGTATCCTTAGACCCGGCGGGGAGCTGTTTTTT.

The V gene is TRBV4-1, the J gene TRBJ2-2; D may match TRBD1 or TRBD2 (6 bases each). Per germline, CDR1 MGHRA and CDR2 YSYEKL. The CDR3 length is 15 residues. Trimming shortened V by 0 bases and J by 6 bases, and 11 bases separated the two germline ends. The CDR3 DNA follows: TGCGCCAGCAGCCAAGATTCGGGGGCCGCCGGGGAGCTGTTTTTT. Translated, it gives CASSQDSGAAGELFF.